The clone carrying this T cell receptor (beta chain) has a handful of counts. Its target is unknown. This sample was included in a study of blood T cells in healthy people across ages. Next came a second PCR, run for about 7 to 12 cycles, which used a sample-barcoded 5' primer along with a J-beta primer mix. TCRdb independently ran MiXCR on the 5' RACE reads; one entry per CDR3 protein. The sample consists of 800,000 or so distinct CDR3 sequences, approximately 25% of them appearing once. Findings of the study overall: For the donors, CMV status was unknown and possibly confounded expanded clonotype changes.

These data also formed part of another study, on T cells of mothers and their children.

Material: blood. The source of this sequence is a boy aged 10-17 years in good health.

The CDR3 loop is CASSESRDSVFYEQYF. Written as DNA, the CDR3 is TGTGCCAGCAGTGAATCCCGGGACAGCGTCTTCTACGAGCAGTACTTC. This chain uses TRBV6-1 with TRBJ2-7; 7 nucleotides align to TRBD1. The germline V gene has CDR1 MNHNS and CDR2 SASEGT. This CDR3 contains 16 residues. V shed 2 bases, J shed 3 bases, and the junction held 10 bases outside the gene matches.